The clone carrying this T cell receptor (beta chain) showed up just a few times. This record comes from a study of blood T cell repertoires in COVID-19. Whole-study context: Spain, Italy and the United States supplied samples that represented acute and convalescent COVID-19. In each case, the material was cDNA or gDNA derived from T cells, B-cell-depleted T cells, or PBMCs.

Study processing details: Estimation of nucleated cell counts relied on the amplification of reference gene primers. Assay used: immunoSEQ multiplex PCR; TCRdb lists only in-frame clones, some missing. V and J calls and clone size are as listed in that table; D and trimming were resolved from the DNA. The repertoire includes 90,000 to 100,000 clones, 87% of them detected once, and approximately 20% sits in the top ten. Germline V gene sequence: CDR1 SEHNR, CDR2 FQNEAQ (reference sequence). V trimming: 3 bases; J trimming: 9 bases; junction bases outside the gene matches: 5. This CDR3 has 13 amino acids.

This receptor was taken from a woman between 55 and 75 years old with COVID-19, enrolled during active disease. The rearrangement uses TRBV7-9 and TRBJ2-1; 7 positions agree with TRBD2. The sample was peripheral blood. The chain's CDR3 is CASSLGGMSEQFF. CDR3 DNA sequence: TGTGCCAGCAGCTTGGGGGGGATGAGTGAGCAGTTCTTC. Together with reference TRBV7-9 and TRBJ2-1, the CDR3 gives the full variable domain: DTGVSQNPRHKITKRGQNVTFRCDPISEHNRLYWYRQTLGQGPEFLTYFQNEAQLEKSRLLSDRFSAERPKGSFSTLEIQRTEQGDSAMYLCASSLGGMSEQFFGPGTRLTVL.